This TCR beta chain was captured by sequencing in a study of blood T cell repertoires in COVID-19. Across the study: Acute and convalescent COVID-19 specimens originated in the United States, Italy and Spain. Nucleic acid was either cDNA or gDNA, and it came from T cells, B-cell-depleted T cells, or PBMCs.

Methods used by the authors: The authors estimated nucleated cell counts from reference gene primer amplification. Method: immunoSEQ multiplex PCR; TCRdb's copy keeps in-frame clones and lacks some. That table is the source of V, J and clone size, and D and trimming were worked out from the DNA. Seen here are around 80,000 clones, 75% to 95% observed once, and the top ten hold 0.77%. Trimming cost V 6 bases and J 3 bases; bases outside gene matches: 3. The CDR3 has 13 residues. Germline V lookup: CDR1 MDHEN, CDR2 SYDVKM. The material sequenced was peripheral blood. This clonotype originated in a woman of 80 years or more with acute or convalescent COVID-19. The chain employs TRBV28 and TRBJ2-7; 9 nucleotides align to TRBD1. The CDR3 spells CASRTGGFYEQYF. CDR3 nucleotides: TGTGCCAGCAGGACAGGGGGGTTCTACGAGCAGTACTTC.